The entry below describes one T cell receptor beta chain. This entry comes from a study of blood T cell repertoires in COVID-19. The CDR3 covers 13 residues. V lost 8 bases and J 3 bases, leaving 11 bases between the germline ends. Germline CDR1 MNHEY, CDR2 SVGAGI. The assay was immunoSEQ multiplex PCR, and TCRdb's table has in-frame clones only and misses some. Among about 210,000 clones, 89% were seen once, and the ten largest hold roughly 8.1%. This sequence was found in a woman aged 18-29 years who had recovered from COVID-19. Sequenced input: PBMCs or T cells enriched from blood (not recorded which). The chain links TRBV6-5 to TRBJ1-5; D is perhaps TRBD1 (5 bases). In nucleotides, the CDR3 is TGTGCCAGCTTTGAGACAGACAATCAGCCCCAGCATTTT. Protein sequence: CASFETDNQPQHF.